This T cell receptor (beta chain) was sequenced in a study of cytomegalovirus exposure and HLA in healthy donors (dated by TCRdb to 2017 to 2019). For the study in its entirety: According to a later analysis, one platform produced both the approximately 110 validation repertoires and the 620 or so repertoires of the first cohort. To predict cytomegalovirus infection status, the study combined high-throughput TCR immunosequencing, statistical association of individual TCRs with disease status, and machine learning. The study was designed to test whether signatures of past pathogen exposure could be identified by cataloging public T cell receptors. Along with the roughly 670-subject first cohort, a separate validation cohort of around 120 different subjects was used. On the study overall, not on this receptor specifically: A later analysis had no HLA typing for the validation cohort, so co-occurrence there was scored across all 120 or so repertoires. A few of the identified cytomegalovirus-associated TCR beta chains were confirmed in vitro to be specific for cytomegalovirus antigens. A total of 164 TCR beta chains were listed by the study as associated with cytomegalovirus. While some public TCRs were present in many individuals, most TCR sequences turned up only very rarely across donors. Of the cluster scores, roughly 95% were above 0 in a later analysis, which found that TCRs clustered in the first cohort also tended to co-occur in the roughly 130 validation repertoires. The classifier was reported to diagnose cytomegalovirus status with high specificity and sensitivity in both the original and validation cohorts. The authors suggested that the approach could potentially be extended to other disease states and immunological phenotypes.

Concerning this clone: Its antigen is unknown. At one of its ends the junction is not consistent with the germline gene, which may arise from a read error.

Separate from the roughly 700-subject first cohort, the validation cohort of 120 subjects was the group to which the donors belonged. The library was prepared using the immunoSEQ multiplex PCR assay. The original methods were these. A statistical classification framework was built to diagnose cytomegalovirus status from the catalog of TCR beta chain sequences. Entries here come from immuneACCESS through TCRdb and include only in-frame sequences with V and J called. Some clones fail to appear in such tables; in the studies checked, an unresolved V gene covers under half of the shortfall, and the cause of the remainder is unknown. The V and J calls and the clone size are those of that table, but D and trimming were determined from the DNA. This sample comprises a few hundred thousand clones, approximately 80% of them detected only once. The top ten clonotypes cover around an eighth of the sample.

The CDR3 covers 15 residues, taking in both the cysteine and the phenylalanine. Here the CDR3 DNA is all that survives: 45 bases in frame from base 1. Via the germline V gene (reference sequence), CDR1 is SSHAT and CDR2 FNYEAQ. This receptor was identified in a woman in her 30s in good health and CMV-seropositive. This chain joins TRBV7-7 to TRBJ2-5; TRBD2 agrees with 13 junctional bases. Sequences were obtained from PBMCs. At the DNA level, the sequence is TGTGCTAGCAGCTTTGGACTAGCGGGAGTTGAGACCCAGTACTTC. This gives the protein CASSFGLAGVETQYF.